The T cell receptor (beta chain) described here comes from a study of blood T cell repertoires in COVID-19. Study at large: Samples of COVID-19 (acute and convalescent) were obtained from the United States, Italy and Spain. In each case, the material was cDNA or gDNA derived from T cells, B-cell-depleted T cells, or PBMCs.

CDR3 size: 16 residues. The V gene's germline CDR1 is MNHEY and CDR2 SVGEGT. V shed 2 bases and J shed 0 bases, with 10 bases lying between them. Under the authors' procedure: From reference gene primer amplification, estimates of nucleated cell counts were derived. The repertoire was sequenced with immunoSEQ multiplex PCR; TCRdb's copy has only in-frame clones and lacks some. V, J and clone size are taken as reported in that table, and D and trimming were inferred from the DNA itself. The table shows more than 200,000 clones, with around 84% occurring only once. The sample comprised peripheral blood. The V and J genes are TRBV6-2 or TRBV6-3 and TRBJ2-2; a possible D gene is TRBD1 (6 bases). This sequence was found in a man aged 50-60 years with COVID-19, enrolled during active disease. The CDR3 DNA sequence: TGTGCCAGCAGTTACCCGAGGGGGACGAACACCGGGGAGCTGTTTTTT. Translating it yields CASSYPRGTNTGELFF.